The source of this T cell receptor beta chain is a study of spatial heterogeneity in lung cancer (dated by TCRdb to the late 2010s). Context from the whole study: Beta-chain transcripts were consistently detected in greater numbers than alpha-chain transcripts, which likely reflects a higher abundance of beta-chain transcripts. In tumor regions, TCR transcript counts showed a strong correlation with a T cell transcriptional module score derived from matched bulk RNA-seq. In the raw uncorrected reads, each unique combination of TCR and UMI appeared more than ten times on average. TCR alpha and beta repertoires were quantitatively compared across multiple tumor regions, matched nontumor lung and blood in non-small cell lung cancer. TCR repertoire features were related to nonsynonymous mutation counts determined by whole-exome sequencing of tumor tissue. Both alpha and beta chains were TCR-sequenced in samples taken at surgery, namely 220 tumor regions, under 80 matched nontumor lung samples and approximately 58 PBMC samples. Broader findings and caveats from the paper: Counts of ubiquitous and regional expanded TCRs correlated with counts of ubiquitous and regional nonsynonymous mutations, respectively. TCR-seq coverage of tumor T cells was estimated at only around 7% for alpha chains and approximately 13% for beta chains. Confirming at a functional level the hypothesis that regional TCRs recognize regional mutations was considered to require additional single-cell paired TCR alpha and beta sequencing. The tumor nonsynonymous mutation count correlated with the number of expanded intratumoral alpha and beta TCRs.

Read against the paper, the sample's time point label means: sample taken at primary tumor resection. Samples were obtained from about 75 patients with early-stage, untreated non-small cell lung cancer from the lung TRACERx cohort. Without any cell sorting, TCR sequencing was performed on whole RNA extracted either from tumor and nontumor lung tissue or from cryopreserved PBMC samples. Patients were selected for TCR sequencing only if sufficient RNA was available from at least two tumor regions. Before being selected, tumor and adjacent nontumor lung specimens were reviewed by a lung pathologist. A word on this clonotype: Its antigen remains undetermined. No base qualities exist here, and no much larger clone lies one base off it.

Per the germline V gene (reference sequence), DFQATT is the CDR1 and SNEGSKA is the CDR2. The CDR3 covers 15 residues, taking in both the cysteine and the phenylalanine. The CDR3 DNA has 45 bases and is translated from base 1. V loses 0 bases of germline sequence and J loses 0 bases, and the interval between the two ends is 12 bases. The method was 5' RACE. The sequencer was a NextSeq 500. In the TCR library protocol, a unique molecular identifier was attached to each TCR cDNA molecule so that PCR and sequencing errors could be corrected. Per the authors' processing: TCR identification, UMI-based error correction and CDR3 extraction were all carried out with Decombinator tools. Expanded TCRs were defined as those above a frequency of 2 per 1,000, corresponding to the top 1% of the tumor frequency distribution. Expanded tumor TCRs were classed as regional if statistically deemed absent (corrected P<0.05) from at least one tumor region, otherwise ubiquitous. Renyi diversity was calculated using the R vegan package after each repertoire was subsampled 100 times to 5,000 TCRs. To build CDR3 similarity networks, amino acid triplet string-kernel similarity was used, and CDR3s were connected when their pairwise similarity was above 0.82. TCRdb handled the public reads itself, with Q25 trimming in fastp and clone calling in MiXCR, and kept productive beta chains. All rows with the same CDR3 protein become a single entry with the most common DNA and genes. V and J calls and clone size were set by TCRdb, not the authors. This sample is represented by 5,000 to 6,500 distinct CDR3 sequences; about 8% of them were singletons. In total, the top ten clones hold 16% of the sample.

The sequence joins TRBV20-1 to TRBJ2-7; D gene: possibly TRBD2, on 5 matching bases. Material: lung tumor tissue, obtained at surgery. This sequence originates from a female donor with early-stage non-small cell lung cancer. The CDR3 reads CSARDVFGGSYEQYF. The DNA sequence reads TGCAGTGCTAGAGATGTGTTCGGAGGCTCCTACGAGCAGTACTTC.